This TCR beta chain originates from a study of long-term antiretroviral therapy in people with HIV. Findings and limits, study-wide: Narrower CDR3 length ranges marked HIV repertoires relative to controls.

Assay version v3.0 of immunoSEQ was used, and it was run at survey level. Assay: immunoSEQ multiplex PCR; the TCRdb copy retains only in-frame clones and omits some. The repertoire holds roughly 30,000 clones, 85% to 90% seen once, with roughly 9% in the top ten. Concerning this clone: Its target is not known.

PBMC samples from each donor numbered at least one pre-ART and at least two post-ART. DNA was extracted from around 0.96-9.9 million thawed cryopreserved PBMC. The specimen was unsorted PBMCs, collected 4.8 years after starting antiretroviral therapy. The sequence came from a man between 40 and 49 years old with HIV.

The CDR3 coding sequence is TGTGCCAGCAGCTGGGGACTAGCGGGAGTTATCTACGAGCAGTACTTC. It specifies CASSWGLAGVIYEQYF. The rearrangement uses TRBV7-2 and TRBJ2-7, with TRBD2 matching over 14 bases. This CDR3 has 16 amino acids. Germline V CDR1 and CDR2: SGHTA, FQGNSA. Unmatched junction bases numbered 5, after V lost 4 bases and J lost 3 bases.